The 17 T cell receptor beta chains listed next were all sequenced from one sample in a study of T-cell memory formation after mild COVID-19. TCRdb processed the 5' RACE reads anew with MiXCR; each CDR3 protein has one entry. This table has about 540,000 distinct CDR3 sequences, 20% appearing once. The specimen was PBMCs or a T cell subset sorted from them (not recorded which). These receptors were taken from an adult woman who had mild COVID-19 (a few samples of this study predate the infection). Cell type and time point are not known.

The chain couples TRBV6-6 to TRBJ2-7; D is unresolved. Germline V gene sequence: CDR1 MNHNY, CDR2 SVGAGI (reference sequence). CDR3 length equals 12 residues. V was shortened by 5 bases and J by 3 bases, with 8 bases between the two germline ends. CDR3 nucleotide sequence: TGTGCCAGCAGTCAGGCCCTCTACGAGCAGTACTTC. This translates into CASSQALYEQYF.

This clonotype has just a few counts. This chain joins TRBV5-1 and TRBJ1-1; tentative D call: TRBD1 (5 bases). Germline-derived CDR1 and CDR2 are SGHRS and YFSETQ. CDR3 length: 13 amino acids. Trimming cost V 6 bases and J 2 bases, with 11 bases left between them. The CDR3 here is CASTSGENTEAFF. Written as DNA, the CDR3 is TGCGCCAGCACCTCGGGGGAAAACACTGAAGCTTTCTTT.

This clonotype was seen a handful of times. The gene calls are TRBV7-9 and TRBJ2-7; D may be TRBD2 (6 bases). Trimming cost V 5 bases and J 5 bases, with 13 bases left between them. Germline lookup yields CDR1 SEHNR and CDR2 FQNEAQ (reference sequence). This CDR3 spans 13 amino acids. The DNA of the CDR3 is TGTGCCAGCAGCGCCAGACTAGTAGACGAGCAGTACTTC. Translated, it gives CASSARLVDEQYF.

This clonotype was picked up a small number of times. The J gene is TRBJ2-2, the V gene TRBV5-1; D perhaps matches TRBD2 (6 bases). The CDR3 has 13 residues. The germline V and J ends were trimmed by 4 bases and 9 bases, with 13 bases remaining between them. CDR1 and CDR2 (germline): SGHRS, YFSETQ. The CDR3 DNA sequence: TGCGCCAGCAGCCCAGTGGGGGACTGGGAGCTGTTTTTT. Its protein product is CASSPVGDWELFF.

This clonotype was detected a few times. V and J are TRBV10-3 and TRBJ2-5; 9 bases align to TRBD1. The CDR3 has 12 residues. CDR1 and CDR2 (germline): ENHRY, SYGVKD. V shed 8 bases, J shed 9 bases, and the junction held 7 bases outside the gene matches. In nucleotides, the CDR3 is TGTGCCATCGGGACAGGGCCCGGGGCCCAGTACTTC. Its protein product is CAIGTGPGAQYF.

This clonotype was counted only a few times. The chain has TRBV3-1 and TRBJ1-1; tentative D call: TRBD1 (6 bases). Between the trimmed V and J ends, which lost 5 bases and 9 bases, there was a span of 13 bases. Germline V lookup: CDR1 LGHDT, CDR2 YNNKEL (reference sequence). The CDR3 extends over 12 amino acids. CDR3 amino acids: CASSSTGRKAFF. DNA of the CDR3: TGTGCCAGCAGCTCCACAGGGAGGAAAGCTTTCTTT.

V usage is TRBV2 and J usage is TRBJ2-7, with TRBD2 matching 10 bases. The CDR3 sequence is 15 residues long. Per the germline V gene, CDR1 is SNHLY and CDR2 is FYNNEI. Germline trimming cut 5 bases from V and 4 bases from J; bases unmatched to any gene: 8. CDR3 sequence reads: CASSKRAGGPYEQYF. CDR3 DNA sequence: TGTGCCAGCAGTAAAAGAGCGGGAGGGCCTTACGAGCAGTACTTC.

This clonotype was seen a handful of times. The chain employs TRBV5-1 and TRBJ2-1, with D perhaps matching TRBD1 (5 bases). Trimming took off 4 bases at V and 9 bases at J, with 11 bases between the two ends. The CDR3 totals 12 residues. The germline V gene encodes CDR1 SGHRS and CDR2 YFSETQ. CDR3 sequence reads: CASSNQGPEQFF. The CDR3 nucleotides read TGCGCCAGCAGCAATCAGGGTCCTGAGCAGTTCTTC.

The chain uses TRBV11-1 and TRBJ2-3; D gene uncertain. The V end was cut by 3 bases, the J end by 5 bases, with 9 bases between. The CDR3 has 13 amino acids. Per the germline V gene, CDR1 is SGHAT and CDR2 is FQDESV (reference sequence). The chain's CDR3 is CASSFVRRDTQYF. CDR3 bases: TGTGCCAGCAGCTTCGTTCGCCGAGATACGCAGTATTTT.

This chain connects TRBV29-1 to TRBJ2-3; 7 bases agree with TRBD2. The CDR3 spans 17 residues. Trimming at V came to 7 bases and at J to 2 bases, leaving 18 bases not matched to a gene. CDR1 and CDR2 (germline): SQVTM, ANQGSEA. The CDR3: CSANQRGPLLYTDTQYF. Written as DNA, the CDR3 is TGCAGCGCGAATCAGCGGGGCCCCCTTTTATACACAGATACGCAGTATTTT.

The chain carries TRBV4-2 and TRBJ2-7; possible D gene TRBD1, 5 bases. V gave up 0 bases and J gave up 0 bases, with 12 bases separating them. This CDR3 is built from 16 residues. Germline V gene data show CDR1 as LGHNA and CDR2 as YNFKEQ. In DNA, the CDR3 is TGTGCCAGCAGCCAAGATAGGGGTTCGAGCTCCTACGAGCAGTACTTC. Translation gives CASSQDRGSSSYEQYF.

CDR3 sequence: CASSSPGTGGYNEQFF. The CDR3 DNA follows: TGTGCCAGCAGCTCGCCCGGGACTGGGGGCTACAATGAGCAGTTCTTC. V usage is TRBV7-8 and J usage is TRBJ2-1; possibly TRBD2 for D (6 bases). The CDR3 runs 16 residues. Deletions cut 4 bases from V and 3 bases from J, with 16 bases between. Germline loops: CDR1 SGHVS, CDR2 FQNEAQ.

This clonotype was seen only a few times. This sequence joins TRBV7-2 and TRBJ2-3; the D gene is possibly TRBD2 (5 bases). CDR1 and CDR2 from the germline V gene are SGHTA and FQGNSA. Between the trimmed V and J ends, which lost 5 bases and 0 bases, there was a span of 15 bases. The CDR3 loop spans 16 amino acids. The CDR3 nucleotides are TGTGCCAGCAGCACGAGGCTAGCAGGTAGCACAGATACGCAGTATTTT. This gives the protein CASSTRLAGSTDTQYF.

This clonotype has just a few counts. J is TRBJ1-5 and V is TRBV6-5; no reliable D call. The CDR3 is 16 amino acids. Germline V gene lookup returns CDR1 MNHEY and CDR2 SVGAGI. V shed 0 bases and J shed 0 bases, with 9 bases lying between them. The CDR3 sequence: CASSYSVGSSNQPQHF. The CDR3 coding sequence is TGTGCCAGCAGTTACTCGGTGGGTTCTAGCAATCAGCCCCAGCATTTT.

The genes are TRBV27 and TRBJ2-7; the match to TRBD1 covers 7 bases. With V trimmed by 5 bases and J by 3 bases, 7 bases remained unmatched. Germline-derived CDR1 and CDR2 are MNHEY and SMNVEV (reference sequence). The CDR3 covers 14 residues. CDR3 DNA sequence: TGTGCCAGCAGTAACCGGGACAGATACTACGAGCAGTACTTC. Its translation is CASSNRDRYYEQYF.

The CDR3 reads CASSAQSGTGVRGYTF. The DNA for the CDR3 is TGTGCCAGCAGTGCACAGAGCGGGACAGGGGTACGAGGCTACACCTTC. The chain uses TRBV6-6 and TRBJ1-2; TRBD1 aligns across 10 bases. The CDR3 has 16 amino acids. V shed 5 bases and J 8 bases; nucleotides not matched to a gene: 14. Germline lookup yields CDR1 MNHNY and CDR2 SVGAGI (reference sequence).

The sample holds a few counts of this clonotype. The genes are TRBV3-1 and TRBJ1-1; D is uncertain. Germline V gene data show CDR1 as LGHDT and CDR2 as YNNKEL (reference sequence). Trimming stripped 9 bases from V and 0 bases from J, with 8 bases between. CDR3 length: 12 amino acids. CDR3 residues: CASADMNTEAFF. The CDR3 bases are TGTGCCAGTGCCGACATGAACACTGAAGCTTTCTTT.